This passage covers 8 T cell receptor beta chains from one sample sequenced in a study of T cells after yellow fever vaccination. TCRdb reprocessed the 5' RACE reads with MiXCR, giving one entry per CDR3 protein. This sample has 300,000 to 400,000 distinct CDR3 sequences, with about 10% found just once. Specimen: CD4+ T cells sorted from PBMCs, collected 45 days after the yellow fever booster vaccination. All receptors come from a man aged 18 to 30 who received the YFV17D yellow fever vaccine.

This sequence joins TRBV4-2 and TRBJ2-7; possible D gene TRBD2, 5 bases. Germline CDR1 LGHNA, CDR2 YNFKEQ. V was cut by 1 base and J by 6 bases, with 13 bases left in between. This CDR3 region has 14 residues. CDR3 nucleotide sequence: TGTGCCAGCAGCCAAGGTGTGGGTCGGGGCGAGCAGTACTTC. Translated: CASSQGVGRGEQYF.

This clonotype turned up a few times. V gene TRBV9 combines with J gene TRBJ1-3; D gene ambiguous. The CDR3 length is 14 residues. Germline loops: CDR1 SGDLS, CDR2 YYNGEE. The V end was cut by 0 bases, the J end by 1 base, with 5 bases between. The CDR3 DNA follows: TGTGCCAGCAGCGTAGATCGATCTGGAAACACCATATATTTT. It codes for CASSVDRSGNTIYF.

The chain recombines TRBV2 with TRBJ2-7; D is perhaps TRBD2 (7 bases). CDR3 size: 14 residues. V was trimmed by 11 bases and J by 7 bases, leaving 24 bases between them. Germline V lookup: CDR1 SNHLY, CDR2 FYNNEI. The CDR3 sequence is CARGGVRPGEEQYV. In DNA form, the CDR3 reads TGTGCCCGAGGGGGGGTGCGGCCGGGTGAGGAGCAGTACGTC.

The V and J genes are TRBV11-2 and TRBJ1-1; D is uncertain. CDR3 size: 13 residues. The germline gives CDR1 SGHAT, CDR2 FQNNGV. Trimming removed 4 bases at V and 2 bases at J, with 8 bases between. CDR3 DNA: TGTGCCAGCAGCTATGGAATTAACACTGAAGCTTTCTTT. Translated, it gives CASSYGINTEAFF.

This clonotype appeared a few times. The chain carries TRBV28 and TRBJ2-7; no clear D gene. The CDR3 covers 15 residues. The V gene lost 6 bases and the J gene lost 1 base, with 16 bases spanning the gap. Germline V gene lookup returns CDR1 MDHEN and CDR2 SYDVKM. The CDR3 coding sequence is TGTGCCAGCAGCTCCTCAAACGGTGTATCCTACGAGCAGTACGTC. Translated, it gives CASSSSNGVSYEQYV.

The chain is built from TRBV7-8 and TRBJ2-3; D is possibly TRBD2 (5 bases). Germline loops: CDR1 SGHVS, CDR2 FQNEAQ. V lost 5 bases and J lost 5, with 11 bases in between. The CDR3 is made up of 13 amino acids. The CDR3 sequence is CASSQDFQDTQYF. In DNA, the CDR3 is TGTGCCAGCAGCCAGGACTTCCAAGATACGCAGTATTTT.

The chain couples TRBV20-1 to TRBJ2-3; D is perhaps TRBD2 (6 bases). The CDR3 loop spans 15 amino acids. The germline CDR1 and CDR2 sequences are DFQATT and SNEGSKA (reference sequence). The ends were cut back, 0 bases at V and 0 bases at J, with 10 bases in the middle. CDR3 sequence: CSARDSGTSTDTQYF. Here the CDR3 DNA reads TGCAGTGCTAGAGATAGCGGAACTAGCACAGATACGCAGTATTTT.

The chain combines TRBV20-1 with TRBJ2-1, with 9 bases that match TRBD2. The ends lost 6 bases at V and 1 base at J; junction bases unmatched: 4. CDR1 and CDR2 from the germline V gene are DFQATT and SNEGSKA (reference sequence). The CDR3 has 14 residues. This CDR3 is CSAPRGGSYNEQFF. As DNA, the CDR3 is TGCAGTGCCCCGCGGGGGGGATCCTACAATGAGCAGTTCTTC.